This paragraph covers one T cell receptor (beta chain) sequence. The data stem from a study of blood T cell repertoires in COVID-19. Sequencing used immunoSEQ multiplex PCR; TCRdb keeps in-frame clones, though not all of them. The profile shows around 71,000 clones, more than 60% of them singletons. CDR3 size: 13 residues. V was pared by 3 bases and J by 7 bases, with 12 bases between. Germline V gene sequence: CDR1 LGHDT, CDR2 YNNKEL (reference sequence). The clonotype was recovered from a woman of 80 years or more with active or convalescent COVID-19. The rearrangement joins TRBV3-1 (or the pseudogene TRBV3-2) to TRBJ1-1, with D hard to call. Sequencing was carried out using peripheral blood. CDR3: CASSHAGGLEAFF. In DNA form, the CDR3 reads TGTGCCAGCAGCCACGCCGGAGGGCTTGAAGCTTTCTTT.